This TCR beta chain was obtained from a study of shared clonotypes between healthy human individuals. Study summary: Plates per donor: three CD4 naive, three CD4 memory, two CD8 naive, one CD8 memory. Study results and limitations: A reduction in generation probabilities was seen for non-shared clonotypes relative to those shared by all four donors. Several donors shared approximately 5% of their naive CD4 clonotypes. Compared with memory subsets, naive subsets generally had larger estimated richness.

Clones were read by immunoSEQ multiplex PCR, and TCRdb kept only the in-frame ones, dropping some. In the table there are 2 million or so clones, about 95% of which are singletons. Concerning this clone: Its specificity is not known. Other DNA sequences in the sample encode the same CDR3.

V lost 3 bases and J lost 5, with 8 bases in between. Looked up from germline, CDR1 is MNHEY and CDR2 is SMNVEV (reference sequence). The CDR3 has 12 amino acids. CD45RO-negative CD8 cells positively selected for CCR7 made up the naive population, which excluded terminally differentiated effector memory CD45RA+ cells. Sequenced: naive CD8+ T cells sorted from blood. This TCR was sampled from a man aged 18 to 30 in good health. The chain combines TRBV27 with TRBJ2-7; D not resolved. CDR3 DNA: TGTGCCAGCAGTTTTTTGGGGAACGAGCAGTACTTC. It is translated as CASSFLGNEQYF.